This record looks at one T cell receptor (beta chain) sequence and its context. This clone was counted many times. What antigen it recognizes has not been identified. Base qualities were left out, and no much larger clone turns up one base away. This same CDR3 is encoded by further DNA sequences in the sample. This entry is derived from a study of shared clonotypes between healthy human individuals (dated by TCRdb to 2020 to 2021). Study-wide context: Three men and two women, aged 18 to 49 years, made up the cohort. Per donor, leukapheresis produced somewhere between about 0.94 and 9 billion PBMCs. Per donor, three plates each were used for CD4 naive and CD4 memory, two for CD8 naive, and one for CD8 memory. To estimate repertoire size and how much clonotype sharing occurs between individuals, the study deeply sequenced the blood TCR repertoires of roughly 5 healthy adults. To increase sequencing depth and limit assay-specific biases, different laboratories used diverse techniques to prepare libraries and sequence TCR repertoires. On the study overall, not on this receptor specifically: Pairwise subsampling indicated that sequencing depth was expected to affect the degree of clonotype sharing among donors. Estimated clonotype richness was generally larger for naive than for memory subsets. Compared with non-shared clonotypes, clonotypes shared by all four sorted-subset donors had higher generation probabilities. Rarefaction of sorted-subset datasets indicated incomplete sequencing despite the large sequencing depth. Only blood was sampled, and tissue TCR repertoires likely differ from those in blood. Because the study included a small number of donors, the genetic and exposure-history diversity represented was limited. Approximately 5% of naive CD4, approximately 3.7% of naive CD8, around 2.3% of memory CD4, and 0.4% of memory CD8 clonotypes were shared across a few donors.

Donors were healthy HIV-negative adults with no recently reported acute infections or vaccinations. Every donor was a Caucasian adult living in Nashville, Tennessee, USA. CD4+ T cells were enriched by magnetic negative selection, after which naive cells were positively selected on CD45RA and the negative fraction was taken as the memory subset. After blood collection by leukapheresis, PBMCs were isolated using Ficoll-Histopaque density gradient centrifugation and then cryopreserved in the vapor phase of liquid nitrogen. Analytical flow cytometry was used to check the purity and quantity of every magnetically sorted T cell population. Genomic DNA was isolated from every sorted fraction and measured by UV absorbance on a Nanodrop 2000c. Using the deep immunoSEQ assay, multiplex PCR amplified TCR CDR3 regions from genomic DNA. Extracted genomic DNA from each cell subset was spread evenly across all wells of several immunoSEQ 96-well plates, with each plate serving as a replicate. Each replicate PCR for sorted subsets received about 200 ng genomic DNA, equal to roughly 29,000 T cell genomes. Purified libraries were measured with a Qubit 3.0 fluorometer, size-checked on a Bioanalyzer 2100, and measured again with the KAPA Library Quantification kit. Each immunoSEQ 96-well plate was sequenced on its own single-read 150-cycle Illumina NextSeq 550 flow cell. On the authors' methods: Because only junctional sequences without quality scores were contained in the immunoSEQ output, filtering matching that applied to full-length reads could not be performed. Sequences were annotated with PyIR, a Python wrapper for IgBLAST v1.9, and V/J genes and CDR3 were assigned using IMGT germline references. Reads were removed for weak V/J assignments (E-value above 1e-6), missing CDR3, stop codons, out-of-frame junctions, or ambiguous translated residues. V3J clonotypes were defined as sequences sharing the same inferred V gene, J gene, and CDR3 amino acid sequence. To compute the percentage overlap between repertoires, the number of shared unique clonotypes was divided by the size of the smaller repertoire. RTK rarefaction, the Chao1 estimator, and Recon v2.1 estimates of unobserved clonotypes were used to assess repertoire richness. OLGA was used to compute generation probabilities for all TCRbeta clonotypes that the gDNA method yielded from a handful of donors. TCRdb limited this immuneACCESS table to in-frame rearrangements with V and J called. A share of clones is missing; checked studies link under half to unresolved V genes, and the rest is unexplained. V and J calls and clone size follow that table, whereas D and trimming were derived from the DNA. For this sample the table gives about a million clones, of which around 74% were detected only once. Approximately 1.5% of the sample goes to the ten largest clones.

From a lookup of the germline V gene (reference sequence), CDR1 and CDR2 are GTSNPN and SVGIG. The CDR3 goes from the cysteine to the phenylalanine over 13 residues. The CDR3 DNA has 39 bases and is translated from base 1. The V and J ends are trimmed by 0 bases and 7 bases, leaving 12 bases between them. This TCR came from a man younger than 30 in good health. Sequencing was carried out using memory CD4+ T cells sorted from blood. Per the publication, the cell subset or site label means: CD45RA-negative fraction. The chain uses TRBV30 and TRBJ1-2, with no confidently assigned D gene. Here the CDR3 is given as CAWSVGGGGGYTF. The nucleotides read TGTGCCTGGAGTGTAGGAGGTGGAGGTGGCTACACCTTC.